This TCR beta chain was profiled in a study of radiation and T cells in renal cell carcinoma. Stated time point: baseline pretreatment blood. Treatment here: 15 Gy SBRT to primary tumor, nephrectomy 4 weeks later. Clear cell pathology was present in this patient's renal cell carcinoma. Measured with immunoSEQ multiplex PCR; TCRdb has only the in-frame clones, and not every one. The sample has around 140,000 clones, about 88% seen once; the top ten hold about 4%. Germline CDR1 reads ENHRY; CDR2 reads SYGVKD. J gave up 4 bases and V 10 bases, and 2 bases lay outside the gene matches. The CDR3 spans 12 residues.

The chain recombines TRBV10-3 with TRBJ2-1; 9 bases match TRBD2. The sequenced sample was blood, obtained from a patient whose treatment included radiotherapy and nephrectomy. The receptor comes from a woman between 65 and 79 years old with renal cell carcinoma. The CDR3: CATSGGYNEQFF. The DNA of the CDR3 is TGTGCCACCAGCGGGGGGTACAATGAGCAGTTCTTC.